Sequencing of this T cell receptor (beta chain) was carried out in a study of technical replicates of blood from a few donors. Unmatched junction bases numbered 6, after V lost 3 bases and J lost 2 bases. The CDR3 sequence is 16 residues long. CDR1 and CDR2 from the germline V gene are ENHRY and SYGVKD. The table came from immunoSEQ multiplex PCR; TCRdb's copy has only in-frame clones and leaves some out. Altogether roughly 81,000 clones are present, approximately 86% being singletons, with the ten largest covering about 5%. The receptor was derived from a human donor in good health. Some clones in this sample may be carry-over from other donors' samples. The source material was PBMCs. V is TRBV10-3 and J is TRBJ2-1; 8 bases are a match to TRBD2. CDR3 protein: CAISDWGSGTYNEQFF. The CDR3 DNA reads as TGTGCCATCAGTGACTGGGGTAGCGGGACCTACAATGAGCAGTTCTTC.